What follows describes a single T cell receptor (beta chain). In the same sample, other DNA sequences code for this CDR3. V lost 4 bases and J lost 1, with 7 bases in between. This CDR3 has 13 residues. The germline V gene encodes CDR1 SGHNT and CDR2 YYREEE (reference sequence). The sample belongs to a study of shared clonotypes between healthy human individuals. Assay runs were performed at deep level. Data came from immunoSEQ multiplex PCR; TCRdb stores just in-frame clones and leaves some out. The sample consists of about 2.4 million clones, just over 90% of them appearing once. The chain uses TRBV5-4 and TRBJ2-3; D not resolved. This TCR came from a young man in good health. The sample comprised naive CD4+ T cells sorted from blood. Noted subset: CD45RA+ positively selected. The CDR3 DNA follows: TGTGCCAGCAGCCGCCGAGGCACAGATACGCAGTATTTT. It yields the protein CASSRRGTDTQYF.